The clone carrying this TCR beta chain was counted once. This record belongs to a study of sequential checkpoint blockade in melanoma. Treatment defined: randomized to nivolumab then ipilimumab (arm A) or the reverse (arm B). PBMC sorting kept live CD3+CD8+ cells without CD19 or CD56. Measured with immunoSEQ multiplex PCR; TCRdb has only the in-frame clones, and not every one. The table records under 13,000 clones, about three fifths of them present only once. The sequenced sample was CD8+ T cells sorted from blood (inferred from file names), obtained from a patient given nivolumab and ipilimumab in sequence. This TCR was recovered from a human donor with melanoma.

CDR3 protein: CASSDPGLAGVAATGELFF. The CDR3 nucleotides read TGTGCCAGCAGCGACCCCGGACTAGCGGGAGTCGCGGCCACCGGGGAGCTGTTTTTT. V and J are TRBV9 and TRBJ2-2; TRBD2 matches 13 bases. Trimming cost V 3 bases and J 4 bases; bases outside gene matches: 12. Germline assignment: CDR1 SGDLS and CDR2 YYNGEE. There are 19 residues in the CDR3.